This entry lists 6 T cell receptor beta chains sequenced from one sample in a study of CD8+ T cells in alopecia areata. Following extraction, RNA underwent reverse transcription to cDNA, which served as the sequencing template. Generated by immunoSEQ multiplex PCR, the TCRdb table keeps only in-frame clones and is missing some. The sample contains 89,000 or so clones, just over 50% of which appear only once. The sequenced sample consisted of NKG2D-high CD8+ T cells sorted from blood. These receptors all stem from a human donor with alopecia areata.

This chain joins TRBV5-1 and TRBJ2-1; D remains unclear. The CDR3 covers 12 residues. Trimming stripped 1 base from V and 8 bases from J, with 7 bases between. CDR1 and CDR2 (germline): SGHRS, YFSETQ. Here the CDR3 reads CASSLSGYEQFF. DNA of the CDR3: TGCGCCAGCAGCTTGTCAGGTTATGAGCAGTTCTTC.

The J gene is TRBJ2-7, the V gene TRBV28; D could derive from TRBD1 or TRBD2 (5 bases each). Germline V gives CDR1 MDHEN, CDR2 SYDVKM. CDR3 length equals 15 residues. With 5 bases removed from V and 7 bases from J, the gap between germline ends came to 21 bases. CDR3 region: CASSPTGAGILEQYF. CDR3 sequence (DNA): TGTGCCAGCAGTCCCACAGGCGCCGGGATACTAGAGCAGTACTTC.

The chain employs TRBV4-3 and TRBJ2-1, with D uncertain. The V gene lost 0 bases and the J gene lost 1 base, with 7 bases spanning the gap. CDR1 and CDR2 (germline): LGHNA, YSLEER. The CDR3 consists of 15 residues. The chain's CDR3 is CASSQDTPSYNEQFF. The CDR3 DNA is TGCGCCAGCAGCCAAGATACCCCGTCCTACAATGAGCAGTTCTTC.

The table lists this clone with a few counts. The V gene is TRBV28, the J gene TRBJ2-7, with TRBD2 as a possible D gene (5 bases). V lost 2 bases to trimming and J lost 0 bases, with 8 bases between them. Germline-derived CDR1 and CDR2 are MDHEN and SYDVKM. The CDR3 is made up of 14 amino acids. The CDR3 here is CASSLTGDSYEQYF. The CDR3, as DNA: TGTGCCAGCAGTTTAACCGGGGACTCCTACGAGCAGTACTTC.

This clone was observed once. V usage is TRBV9 and J usage is TRBJ2-3; D remains ambiguous. Germline V CDR1 and CDR2: SGDLS, YYNGEE. V lost 4 bases and J lost 5, with 14 bases in between. This CDR3 has 14 amino acids. The DNA of the CDR3 is TGTGCCAGCAGCCCCTTCGGGCTGGGAGATACGCAGTATTTT. Translation: CASSPFGLGDTQYF.

This clone was counted many times. Other DNA sequences from this sample encode an identical CDR3 as well. V and J are TRBV6-5 and TRBJ2-2; D is unclear. Germline CDR1 and CDR2: MNHEY and SVGAGI. The CDR3 loop spans 12 amino acids. Trimming removed 4 bases at V and 6 bases at J, with 6 bases between. The chain's CDR3 is CASSLNAGELFF. The CDR3, as DNA: TGTGCCAGCAGTTTAAACGCCGGGGAGCTGTTTTTT.